These 29 T cell receptor beta chains came from one sample sequenced in a study of T cells in women clearing cervical HPV infection. Libraries were prepared by immunoSEQ multiplex PCR; TCRdb keeps only in-frame clonotypes and omits some of them. The data include 35,000 to 50,000 clones; the top ten clones carry 7.6%. Material for sequencing was blood buffy coat. The receptor source for this set is a woman aged 18-69 years with a cervical HPV16 infection that either progressed to CIN3+ or cleared (not recorded which).

CDR3 loop: CASRGLAGTYNEQFF. Incomplete CDR3 DNA: TGTGCCAGCAGAGGGCTCGCGGGAACCTACAATGAG. This chain connects TRBV7-6 to TRBJ2-1, with D perhaps matching TRBD2 (6 bases). The CDR3 is cut off 3 residues early in the read; its end comes from the germline J gene. V gave up 6 bases and J gave up 2 bases, with 14 bases separating them. The CDR3 consists of 15 residues. The germline V gene has CDR1 SGHVS and CDR2 FNYEAQ. Variable domain in full (rest from reference TRBV7-6 and TRBJ2-1): GAGVSQSPRYKVTKRGQDVALRCDPISGHVSLYWYRQALGQGPEFLTYFNYEAQQDKSGLPNDRFSAERPEGSISTLTIQRTEQRDSAMYRCASRGLAGTYNEQFFGPGTRLTVL.

Note on this clone: The CDR3 end falls 3 residues outside the read, so it is completed with the germline J gene. V usage is TRBV13 and J usage is TRBJ2-5, with TRBD2 matching over 12 bases. The trim removed 4 bases at V and 1 base at J, leaving 4 bases unmatched. CDR1 is PRHDT and CDR2 is FYEKMQ in the germline V gene (reference sequence). The CDR3 spans 16 residues. The CDR3 sequence is CASSSRTSGVQETQYF. The sequenced part of the CDR3 DNA is TGTGCCAGCAGCTCAAGGACTAGCGGGGTCCAAGAGACC.

Incomplete CDR3 DNA: TGTGCCAGCAGTTCGCAACAGGGTTTAGAAAGCAATCAGCCC. Amino acids: CASSSQQGLESNQP. The whole CDR3 protein is CASSSQQGLESNQPQHF. The chain employs TRBV27 and TRBJ1-5, with TRBD1 as a possible D gene (6 bases). The sequenced fragment ends 3 residues before the CDR3 boundary, so the rest is inferred from the germline J gene. Trimming took off 4 bases at V and 1 base at J, with 17 bases between the two ends. Germline V gene data show CDR1 as MNHEY and CDR2 as SMNVEV (reference sequence). This CDR3 region has 17 residues.

In regard to this clone: The CDR3 end is not reached by the read, which stops 3 residues before it; the germline J gene fills it in. V is TRBV19 and J is TRBJ2-3; 10 bases are a match to TRBD2. Trimming at V came to 11 bases and at J to 0 bases, leaving 8 bases not matched to a gene. This CDR3 is 15 amino acids long. Germline V lookup: CDR1 LNHDA, CDR2 SQIVND (reference sequence). CDR3 bases read: TGTGCCGTAGGGACTAGCGTAGCTAGCACAGATACG. Translating gives CAVGTSVASTDT. The entire CDR3 sequence reads CAVGTSVASTDTQYF.

On this clone itself: Sequencing ends 3 residues short of the CDR3 end; the germline J gene provides the rest. The rearrangement uses TRBV19 and TRBJ2-1, with 10 bases that match TRBD2. Germline values: CDR1 LNHDA, CDR2 SQIVND (reference sequence). This CDR3 spans 14 amino acids. V dropped 6 bases and J dropped 5; count of bases not matched to a gene: 4. CDR3 sequence: CASSSGTSDNEQFF. The CDR3 bases that were read are TGTGCCAGTAGCAGCGGGACTAGCGACAATGAG.

With respect to this clone: The read ends 3 residues before the CDR3 terminus; that terminus is restored from the germline J gene. This sequence joins TRBV12-3 or TRBV12-4 and TRBJ1-1; TRBD1 matches 8 bases. The CDR3 is made up of 14 amino acids. The CDR3 loop is CASSSPNDRGYAFF. The sequenced CDR3 bases are TGTGCCAGCAGTTCCCCCAACGACAGGGGCTAT.

Comments on this clone: The read finishes 3 residues shy of the CDR3 end, and the germline J gene is used to complete it. The rearrangement joins TRBV2 to TRBJ1-6; D is ambiguous. Trimming stripped 2 bases from V and 9 bases from J, with 8 bases between. Germline V lookup: CDR1 SNHLY, CDR2 FYNNEI. The CDR3 has 13 residues. The CDR3 sequence is CASSEQAGSPLHF. The CDR3 bases that were read are TGTGCCAGCAGTGAACAGGCAGGTTCACCC. The full variable domain, rest sourced from reference TRBV2 and TRBJ1-6, is EPEVTQTPSHQVTQMGQEVILRCVPISNHLYFYWYRQILGQKVEFLVSFYNNEISEKSEIFDDQFSVERPDGSNFTLKIRSTKLEDSAMYFCASSEQAGSPLHFGNGTRLTVT.

The part of the CDR3 DNA that was read is TGTGCCAGTAGTGCCGGGACAGGGGGCCTAAATGAG. This gives the protein CASSAGTGGLNE. The complete CDR3 protein is CASSAGTGGLNEQFF. The chain couples TRBV19 to TRBJ2-1, with 12 nucleotides matching TRBD1. The missing CDR3 end, 3 residues past where the read stops, is filled in from the germline J gene. Germline V gene lookup returns CDR1 LNHDA and CDR2 SQIVND (reference sequence). The CDR3 loop spans 15 amino acids. V trimming: 5 bases; J trimming: 7 bases; junction bases outside the gene matches: 6.

A remark on this clone: The read falls 3 residues short of the CDR3 end, and the missing part is taken from the germline J gene. The V and J genes are TRBV19 and TRBJ1-5; TRBD1 agrees at 7 bases. Germline CDR1 is LNHDA and CDR2 is SQIVND (reference sequence). The length of the CDR3 is 14 residues. Germline trimming cut 3 bases from V and 4 bases from J; bases unmatched to any gene: 3. The CDR3 is CASSIGTANQPQHF. The CDR3 bases that were read are TGTGCCAGTAGTATTGGGACAGCAAATCAGCCC.

Remarks on this clone: The read terminates 3 residues before the CDR3 end, so the remaining end is supplied by the germline J gene. The chain is built from TRBV18 and TRBJ2-7; D not resolved. The CDR3 consists of 17 residues. Germline loops: CDR1 KGHSH, CDR2 LQKENI. Trimming pared 0 bases from V and 0 bases from J, leaving 15 bases between. The CDR3 DNA, read in part, is TGTGCCAGCTCACCACCTATGACCCTATACAGCTCCTACGAG. Residues: CASSPPMTLYSSYE. The entire CDR3 reads CASSPPMTLYSSYEQYF. Full variable domain (rest looked up from reference TRBV18 and TRBJ2-7): NAGVMQNPRHLVRRRGQEARLRCSPMKGHSHVYWYRQLPEEGLKFMVYLQKENIIDESGMPKERFSAEFPKEGPSILRIQQVVRGDSAAYFCASSPPMTLYSSYEQYFGPGTRLTVT.

Concerning this clone: The read gets to within 3 residues of the CDR3 end, and the germline J gene fills in the rest. The V gene is TRBV5-6, the J gene TRBJ2-1, with a possible D match to TRBD1 (6 bases). Germline CDR1 and CDR2: SGHDT and YYEEEE. V was pared by 4 bases and J by 3 bases, with 14 bases between. The CDR3 has 15 residues. The chain's CDR3 is CASSGSGTIYNEQFF. The sequenced CDR3 bases are TGTGCCAGCAGCGGATCCGGGACAATCTACAATGAG.

Comments on this clone: The sequenced fragment ends 3 residues before the CDR3 boundary, so the rest is inferred from the germline J gene. The chain uses TRBV5-1 and TRBJ2-1, with TRBD2 identical over 7 bases. The CDR3 runs to 20 residues. The trim removed 1 base at V and 1 base at J, leaving 17 bases unmatched. CDR1 SGHRS and CDR2 YFSETQ come from the germline V gene. The CDR3 protein is CASSLTPLISGTTSYNEQFF. The CDR3 bases that were read are TGCGCCAGCAGCTTGACTCCTCTAATATCCGGGACTACTTCCTACAATGAG.

Points on this clone: The read falls 3 residues short of the CDR3 end, and the missing part is taken from the germline J gene. V is TRBV7-3 and J is TRBJ2-3, with TRBD2 matching over 12 bases. The V gene end was trimmed by 5 bases and the J gene end by 4 bases; junction bases not matched to a gene: 4. The CDR3 has 15 residues. The germline gives CDR1 SGHTA, CDR2 FQGTGA. Partial CDR3 DNA: TGTGCCAGCAGCCCCGGACTAGCGGGGTCAGATACG. Encoded protein: CASSPGLAGSDT. The full CDR3 reads CASSPGLAGSDTQYF.

Concerning this clone itself: The DNA ends 3 residues before the CDR3 does, and the rest of the CDR3 is filled in from the germline J gene. The genes are TRBV29-1 and TRBJ1-2, with D possibly being TRBD1 (6 bases). CDR1 and CDR2 from the germline V gene are SQVTM and ANQGSEA. Deletions cut 4 bases from V and 6 bases from J, with 21 bases between. The CDR3 runs 15 residues. CDR3: CSVVSNRGTVDGYTF. CDR3 bases read: TGCAGCGTTGTCTCTAATAGGGGGACCGTGGATGGC.

In the case of this clone: Sequencing ends 3 residues short of the CDR3 end; the germline J gene provides the rest. The chain uses TRBV5-4 and TRBJ2-1; unclear D gene. The germline gives CDR1 SGHNT, CDR2 YYREEE (reference sequence). V dropped 4 bases and J dropped 5 bases, with 13 bases sitting between them. The CDR3 is 14 amino acids. The CDR3 bases that were read are TGTGCCAGCAGCCCCTCAAAGGGTAACAATGAG. Translation: CASSPSKGNNE. The full CDR3 sequence reads CASSPSKGNNEQFF.

A note on this clone: The CDR3 extends 3 residues past the end of the read, so its final part is completed from the germline J gene. This chain connects TRBV29-1 to TRBJ1-1; TRBD1 agrees at 7 bases. Germline loops: CDR1 SQVTM, CDR2 ANQGSEA. The CDR3 totals 15 residues. The J segment lost 0 bases and the V segment lost 0 bases, leaving 4 bases of the junction unmatched. The CDR3: CSVEDSGGMNTEAFF. The CDR3 bases that were read are TGCAGCGTTGAAGATTCAGGGGGGATGAACACTGAA.

As concerns this clone: The observed sequence ends 3 residues before the CDR3 terminus, with the missing tail filled in from the germline J gene. The chain combines TRBV20-1 with TRBJ2-7; 13 nucleotides agree with TRBD2. This CDR3 has 16 residues. CDR1 and CDR2 (germline): DFQATT, SNEGSKA (reference sequence). V was clipped by 1 base and J by 2 bases; unmatched bases: 5. The CDR3 DNA, read in part, is TGCAGTGCTAGAGGGGGACTAGCGGGACCAACCTACGAG. Translated, it gives CSARGGLAGPTYE. The full CDR3 protein reads CSARGGLAGPTYEQYF.

Regarding this clone: The read ends 3 residues shy of where the CDR3 ends; the end is completed using the germline J gene. This chain uses TRBV6-1 with TRBJ1-1; TRBD1 agrees at 8 bases. The length of the CDR3 is 12 residues. With V trimmed by 4 bases and J by 7 bases, 2 bases remained unmatched. Germline assignment: CDR1 MNHNS and CDR2 SASEGT. CDR3 protein: CASSGQGNEAFF. The CDR3 bases that were read are TGTGCCAGCAGTGGACAGGGGAATGAA.

Remarks on this clone: The CDR3 is cut off 3 residues early in the read; its end comes from the germline J gene. The gene calls are TRBV2 and TRBJ2-7; TRBD1 aligns across 9 bases. Trimming removed 2 bases from V and 6 bases from J; junction bases left unmatched: 11. Germline V CDR1 and CDR2: SNHLY, FYNNEI. The CDR3 is 16 amino acids. CDR3 region: CASSELRDRVLVEQYF. The sequenced part of the CDR3 DNA is TGTGCCAGCAGTGAACTAAGGGACAGGGTCCTCGTCGAG.

Regarding this clone: The CDR3 end falls 3 residues outside the read, so it is completed with the germline J gene. V gene TRBV28 combines with J gene TRBJ1-3, with a possible D match to TRBD1 (5 bases). The CDR3 contains 15 residues. The V end lost 2 bases, the J end lost 0 bases, and 8 bases lay between the germline ends. The germline gives CDR1 MDHEN, CDR2 SYDVKM. The part of the CDR3 DNA that was read is TGTGCCAGCAGTTTAGATCAGGGCTCTGGAAACACC. Translating gives CASSLDQGSGNT. The entire CDR3 reads CASSLDQGSGNTIYF.

Details on this clone: The read stops 3 residues short of the end of the CDR3; the missing end is completed from the germline J gene. The chain has TRBV20-1 and TRBJ2-7, with TRBD1 matching 9 bases. The CDR3 is made up of 16 amino acids. V lost 0 bases, J lost 4 bases, and 10 bases stayed unmatched. Germline CDR1 is DFQATT and CDR2 is SNEGSKA (reference sequence). CDR3 bases read: TGCAGTGCTAGAGATCATGGGACAGGGATCTATTACGAG. Translation gives CSARDHGTGIYYE. The whole CDR3 region reads CSARDHGTGIYYEQYF.

Concerning this clone itself: The read ends 3 residues before the CDR3 terminus; that terminus is restored from the germline J gene. V and J are TRBV5-1 and TRBJ2-1, with 13 positions matching TRBD2. The CDR3 is 15 amino acids. CDR1 is SGHRS and CDR2 is YFSETQ in the germline V gene. The V and J ends lost 6 bases and 4 bases, in that order; junction bases with no gene match: 4. The CDR3: CASTRTSGGYNEQFF. The sequenced CDR3 bases are TGCGCCAGCACCAGGACTAGCGGGGGATACAATGAG.

Of note for this clone: The read terminates 3 residues before the CDR3 end, so the remaining end is supplied by the germline J gene. This rearrangement joins TRBV5-6 to TRBJ1-2, with D possibly being TRBD1 (5 bases). The germline V gene encodes CDR1 SGHDT and CDR2 YYEEEE. Trimming cost V 2 bases and J 7 bases, with 12 bases left between them. The CDR3 contains 13 residues. The CDR3 here is CASSLRGALGYTF. CDR3 DNA (partial): TGTGCCAGCAGCTTAAGGGGAGCGCTTGGC.

With regard to this clone: The CDR3 is cut off 3 residues early in the read; its end comes from the germline J gene. J is TRBJ2-7 and V is TRBV7-9; TRBD1 matches 7 bases. This CDR3 region has 15 residues. V lost 1 base and J lost 2; bases outside the gene matches: 5. Germline CDR1 SEHNR, CDR2 FQNEAQ (reference sequence). Partial CDR3 DNA: TGTGCCAGCAGCTTAGGACAGGGTTTCACCTACGAG. It yields the protein CASSLGQGFTYE. The full CDR3 is CASSLGQGFTYEQYF.

Here the CDR3 reads CSGRIGLADHGEQYF. Incomplete CDR3 DNA: TGCAGTGGGAGGATCGGACTAGCGGACCATGGCGAG. V gene TRBV20-1 combines with J gene TRBJ2-7; 10 nucleotides line up with TRBD2. The read halts 3 residues ahead of the CDR3 end, with the missing end drawn from the germline J gene. The junction had 15 bases not matched to a gene; V was cut back by 7 bases and J by 6 bases. The CDR3 is made up of 15 amino acids. CDR1 DFQATT and CDR2 SNEGSKA come from the germline V gene (reference sequence).

Of note for this clone: The read stops 3 residues short of the end of the CDR3; the missing end is completed from the germline J gene. The chain recombines TRBV18 with TRBJ1-5; maybe TRBD1 (6 bases). The CDR3 spans 15 residues. With 2 bases removed from V and 7 bases from J, the gap between germline ends came to 15 bases. From germline, CDR1 is KGHSH and CDR2 LQKENI. This chain's CDR3 is CASSPAPGADQPQHF. The CDR3 bases that were read are TGTGCCAGCTCACCAGCCCCAGGGGCAGACCAGCCC.

CDR3 DNA (partial): TGCGCCAGCAGCTCCCCAGGGGGCGCGTCTACAGATACG. Protein sequence: CASSSPGGASTDT. The CDR3 in full is CASSSPGGASTDTQYF. V and J are TRBV5-1 and TRBJ2-3; 8 nucleotides agree with TRBD1. The DNA ends 3 residues before the CDR3 does, and the rest of the CDR3 is filled in from the germline J gene. The CDR3 totals 16 residues. Trimming took 3 bases from V and 3 from J; bases not matched to a gene: 9. Germline V lookup: CDR1 SGHRS, CDR2 YFSETQ.

Remarks on this clone: From the germline J gene comes the end of the CDR3, since the read stops 3 residues before it. This chain uses TRBV5-1 with TRBJ2-2; 7 nucleotides match TRBD1. Germline assignment: CDR1 SGHRS and CDR2 YFSETQ. CDR3 size: 15 residues. The V segment lost 2 bases and the J segment 3 bases; nucleotides outside the gene matches: 4. CDR3 residues: CASSFSQGDTGELFF. CDR3 DNA, as far as it was read: TGCGCCAGCAGCTTTAGCCAGGGGGACACCGGGGAG.

Comment on this clone: The read is 3 residues too short to cover the CDR3 end, so that end is filled in from the germline J gene. The rearrangement uses TRBV20-1 and TRBJ1-6; 9 positions match TRBD1. The trim removed 3 bases at V and 8 bases at J, leaving 11 bases unmatched. The CDR3 loop spans 16 amino acids. Germline loops: CDR1 DFQATT, CDR2 SNEGSKA (reference sequence). CDR3 in amino acids: CSARQGRDRADSPLHF. The covered CDR3 bases are TGCAGTGCTAGGCAGGGCAGGGACAGGGCAGATTCACCC.